This entry features one TCR beta chain sequence. This entry belongs to a study of blood T cell dynamics during melanoma immunotherapy. Sample time point: pre-treatment baseline. Apart from two fast progressors, RECIST 1.1 response was judged 12 weeks post-infusion. This CDR3 region has 17 residues. Trimming removed 2 bases at V and 4 bases at J, with 19 bases between. Looked up from germline, CDR1 is SEHNR and CDR2 is FQNEAQ (reference sequence). Using immunoSEQ multiplex PCR, the repertoire was profiled, and TCRdb retains in-frame clones only, with some absent. The sample has 17,000 or so clones; around 83% are singletons.

This specimen consisted of blood, obtained from a patient treated with checkpoint blockade. The clonotype comes from a human donor with melanoma. The V gene is TRBV7-9, the J gene TRBJ2-3; the D gene is possibly TRBD2 (6 bases). In DNA form, the CDR3 reads TGTGCCAGCAGCTTAACAAGAGTGGGGGGTCTACCAGATACGCAGTATTTT. This encodes CASSLTRVGGLPDTQYF.